A single sample gave rise to the 14 T cell receptor beta chains below, sequenced in a study of tumor-infiltrating lymphocytes in primary liver carcinoma. Researchers generated TCR beta cDNA from around 510 ng of total RNA, relying on a constant-region primer. Generation of the TCR beta libraries relied on three nested multiplex PCR rounds using slightly modified ARM-PCR. Use of TRBV1-TRBV30 forward primers with a C-beta reverse primer characterized the first two PCR rounds, which lasted around 10 cycles each. MiXCR was run by TCRdb on the multiplex PCR reads, yielding one entry per CDR3 protein. The sample yields some 320,000 distinct CDR3 sequences, roughly 60% seen once. Germline DNA was also extracted, with blood RNA taken from unsorted whole blood. The sample consisted of peripheral blood. All receptors derive from a man aged 35-49 years with primary liver carcinoma and hepatitis B virus infection.

This clonotype was seen once. This clone may be a read error of a much larger clone one base away. The CDR3 sequence is CSAGAAGGADVLTF. In DNA form, the CDR3 reads TGCAGCGCCGGGGCGGCGGGTGGGGCCGACGTCCTGACTTTC. The rearrangement uses TRBV29-1 and TRBJ2-6; TRBD1 or TRBD2 may be the D gene (5 bases each). The CDR3 has 14 residues. Germline-derived CDR1 and CDR2 are SQVTM and ANQGSEA. Filled out from reference TRBV29-1 and TRBJ2-6, the complete variable domain reads SAVISQKPSRDICQRGTSLTIQCQVDSQVTMMFWYRQQPGQSLTLIATANQGSEATYESGFVIDKFPISRPNLTFSTLTVSNMSPEDSSIYLCSAGAAGGADVLTFGAGSRLTVL.

A remark on this clonotype: Just one base apart from a much larger clone, this may be a read error. The V and J genes are TRBV5-6 and TRBJ1-1; 9 bases agree with TRBD1. The CDR3 runs 13 residues. Germline CDR1 SGHDT, CDR2 YYEEEE. This CDR3 reads CASSLQGAPEASF. CDR3 nucleotide sequence: TGTGCCAGCAGCTTACAGGGGGCCCCTGAAGCTTCCTTT. Together with reference TRBV5-6 and TRBJ1-1, the CDR3 gives the full variable domain: DAGVTQSPTHLIKTRGQQVTLRCSPKSGHDTVSWYQQALGQGPQFIFQYYEEEERQRGNFPDRFSGHQFPNYSSELNVNALLLGDSALYLCASSLQGAPEASFGQGTRLTVV.

A word on this clonotype: This may be a read error, as it is one base from a much larger clone. This chain uses TRBV6-2 or TRBV6-3 with TRBJ1-5; D is possibly TRBD1 (6 bases). The CDR3 runs 14 residues. The V and J ends lost 6 bases and 3 bases respectively, with 12 bases between them. Germline loops: CDR1 MNHEY, CDR2 SVGEGT. Written as DNA, the CDR3 is TGTGCCAGCAGAGAAGGGGGTTTCAATCAGCCCCAGCATTTT. This gives the protein CASREGGFNQPQHF.

Worth noting for this clonotype: A junction end diverges from the germline sequence, so it may reflect a read error. The chain recombines TRBV5-1 with TRBJ2-7; D may be TRBD2 (5 bases). Germline lookup yields CDR1 SGHRS and CDR2 YFSETQ. This CDR3 is 13 amino acids long. CDR3 sequence (DNA): TGCGCCAGCAGCTTGGTCTTAGACTACGAGCTGTACTTC. It is translated as CASSLVLDYELYF.

With regard to this clonotype: A much larger clone differs by one base, so this may be a read error. The V call is TRBV12-3 or TRBV12-4, the J call TRBJ2-2; TRBD1 is a possible D gene (6 bases). This CDR3 has 14 amino acids. The CDR3 loop is CAGSLTGYTGELFF. The CDR3 DNA sequence: TGTGCCGGCAGCCTTACAGGGTACACCGGGGAGCTGTTTTTT.

In the case of this clonotype: A read error may explain this, as a much larger clone is one base away. V is TRBV11-3 and J is TRBJ1-5; 7 nucleotides agree with TRBD1. The V gene's germline CDR1 is SGHNT and CDR2 YENEEA. The CDR3 has 16 residues. The V and J ends lost 5 bases and 3 bases, in that order; junction bases with no gene match: 10. The CDR3 DNA is TGTGCCAGCAGCCTCCGTCCAAGGGGGCTCAATCAGCCCCAGCATTTT. This codes for CASSLRPRGLNQPQHF.

A few counts support this clonotype. The V call is TRBV2, the J call TRBJ2-3, with D uncertain. The CDR3 extends over 11 amino acids. The germline V and J ends were trimmed by 3 bases and 4 bases, with 2 bases remaining between them. CDR1 and CDR2 (germline): SNHLY, FYNNEI. In nucleotides, the CDR3 is TGTGCCAGCAGTGAGGCAGATACGCAGTATTTT. Protein product: CASSEADTQYF.

This clonotype was seen ten or more times. V and J are TRBV12-3 or TRBV12-4 and TRBJ1-1; D gene unclear. The CDR3 runs to 14 residues. V shed 1 base and J shed 0 bases, with 6 bases lying between them. In DNA, the CDR3 is TGTGCCAGCAGTTTAGATTTGGTGAACACTGAAGCTTTCTTT. Its protein is CASSLDLVNTEAFF.

The genes are TRBV6-1 and TRBJ2-1, with no clear D. This CDR3 spans 12 amino acids. V was clipped by 8 bases and J by 13 bases, with 18 bases between them. Germline lookup yields CDR1 MNHNS and CDR2 SASEGT. The CDR3 coding sequence is TGTGCCAGCGGACGGCAATACAATGGACAGTTCTTC. It encodes CASGRQYNGQFF.

About this clonotype itself: A read error is possible here, since a much larger clone lies one base away. Without the conserved terminal phenylalanine or tryptophan, this CDR3 likely stems from a read error. J is TRBJ2-1 and V is TRBV11-2; D could derive from TRBD1 or TRBD2 (5 bases each). CDR3 length: 16 amino acids. Germline values: CDR1 SGHAT, CDR2 FQNNGV. V gave up 2 bases and J gave up 9 bases, with 20 bases separating them. The CDR3 reads CASSLPGARGRGEQFV. The CDR3 DNA follows: TGTGCCAGCAGCTTACCTGGGGCTAGAGGTCGGGGTGAGCAGTTCGTC.

To note about this clonotype: At one boundary the junction diverges from the germline segment, which might be a read error. The rearrangement uses TRBV4-3 and TRBJ2-1; tentatively, D is TRBD2 (5 bases). This CDR3 comprises 20 residues. Germline-derived CDR1 and CDR2 are LGHNA and YSLEER. Here the CDR3 DNA reads TGCGCCAGCAGCCAAGATGTACTAGTGATCTTTGGGAGCTCCTACAGTGAGCAGTTCTTC. It specifies CASSQDVLVIFGSSYSEQFF.

This clonotype was detected a few times. J is TRBJ1-5 and V is TRBV6-1; TRBD1 agrees at 9 bases. The V segment lost 7 bases and the J segment 1 base; nucleotides outside the gene matches: 8. The CDR3 is made up of 16 amino acids. The germline V gene has CDR1 MNHNS and CDR2 SASEGT. CDR3 coding DNA: TGTGCCAGCATCTCGGGGACAGGGCGAAGCAATCAGCCCCAGCATTTT. It yields the protein CASISGTGRSNQPQHF.

Remarks on this clonotype: Given a much more abundant clone one base away, this may be a read error. CDR3 in DNA: TGTGCCAGCAGAGAAAGCGGGAGAACCACCGGGGGGCTGTTTTTT. It yields the protein CASRESGRTTGGLFF. The V and J genes are TRBV6-1 and TRBJ2-2, with 8 bases that match TRBD2. The CDR3 spans 15 residues. The germline gives CDR1 MNHNS, CDR2 SASEGT.

In the case of this clonotype: The junction does not match germline at one end; this may be a read error. V and J are TRBV7-2 and TRBJ2-5; D possibly corresponds to TRBD1 (5 bases). CDR1 is SGHTA, CDR2 FQGNSA, per germline. The CDR3 consists of 15 residues. The CDR3 here is CASGAGPPYQETQCF. The CDR3 DNA is TGTGCCAGCGGGGCAGGACCCCCGTACCAAGAGACCCAGTGCTTC.